The 14 T cell receptor beta chains given below trace back to one sample, sequenced in a study of cytomegalovirus exposure and HLA in healthy donors. The PCR was carried out with 60 Vbeta primers and 13 Jbeta primers. The repertoire was sequenced with immunoSEQ multiplex PCR; TCRdb's copy has only in-frame clones and lacks some. The sample holds about 64,000 clones, around 78% seen once. Sequenced sample: PBMCs. The receptor source for this set is a young man in good health and CMV-seropositive.

The rearrangement links TRBV2 to TRBJ2-1, with TRBD2 identical over 7 bases. The CDR3 runs 13 residues. The germline gives CDR1 SNHLY, CDR2 FYNNEI. V lost 6 bases and J lost 6; bases outside the gene matches: 5. CDR3 protein: CASRVLASNEQFF. CDR3 nucleotide sequence: TGTGCCAGCAGGGTACTAGCGAGCAATGAGCAGTTCTTC.

V and J are TRBV5-6 and TRBJ1-6; 9 bases fit TRBD1. Germline V gene sequence: CDR1 SGHDT, CDR2 YYEEEE. This CDR3 contains 14 residues. Unmatched junction bases numbered 2, after V lost 3 bases and J lost 7 bases. CDR3 bases: TGTGCCAGCAGCTCGGACAGGGGAAATTCACCCCTCCACTTT. This codes for CASSSDRGNSPLHF.

The V and J genes are TRBV7-9 and TRBJ2-1; D ambiguous. Germline V CDR1 and CDR2: SEHNR, FQNEAQ (reference sequence). Trimming shortened V by 3 bases and J by 4 bases, and 7 bases separated the two germline ends. CDR3 size: 13 residues. CDR3 sequence reads: CASSFGEYNEQFF. In DNA, the CDR3 is TGTGCCAGCAGCTTCGGTGAATACAATGAGCAGTTCTTC.

The rearrangement links TRBV5-1 to TRBJ2-5; D is uncertain. V was cut by 2 bases and J by 2 bases, with 7 bases left in between. The CDR3 is 13 amino acids. Germline values: CDR1 SGHRS, CDR2 YFSETQ. In nucleotides, the CDR3 is TGCGCCAGCAGCTTAGCAGCGCAAGAGACCCAGTACTTC. It is translated as CASSLAAQETQYF.

This chain uses TRBV6-5 with TRBJ1-5; D remains unclear. CDR1 is MNHEY, CDR2 SVGAGI, per germline. V was trimmed by 0 bases and J by 5 bases, leaving 11 bases between them. The CDR3 sequence is 15 residues long. The CDR3 DNA reads TGTGCCAGCAGTTACTCGGAGGGTACCCATCAGCCCCAGCATTTT. This encodes CASSYSEGTHQPQHF.

This chain uses TRBV10-2 with TRBJ1-5; D call uncertain. CDR1 is WSHSY, CDR2 SAAADI, per germline. The CDR3 extends over 13 amino acids. Deletions cut 3 bases from V and 5 bases from J, with 8 bases between. The CDR3 nucleotides read TGCGCCAGCAGTGATATGCGGTATCAGCCCCAGCATTTT. Encoded protein: CASSDMRYQPQHF.

The chain is built from TRBV5-4 and TRBJ1-1, with 9 positions matching TRBD1. Germline CDR1 reads SGHNT; CDR2 reads YYREEE (reference sequence). The V and J ends lost 5 bases and 5 bases, in that order; junction bases with no gene match: 10. The CDR3 length is 15 residues. CDR3 nucleotides: TGTGCCAGCAGTCCTAAAACAGGGGGCCGGACTGAAGCTTTCTTT. It is translated as CASSPKTGGRTEAFF.

The rearrangement links TRBV4-2 to TRBJ1-2; D unresolved. Deletions cut 0 bases from V and 4 bases from J, with 9 bases between. CDR3 length equals 14 residues. Germline lookup yields CDR1 LGHNA and CDR2 YNFKEQ. As DNA, the CDR3 is TGTGCCAGCAGCCAAGATATACGGTCCTATGGCTACACCTTC. This translates into CASSQDIRSYGYTF.

CDR3 sequence (DNA): TGTGCCAGCAGCCAAAAAGGGACTAGCGGGTGGACCCAGTACTTC. Translating gives CASSQKGTSGWTQYF. The chain uses TRBV9 and TRBJ2-5; 12 bases align to TRBD2. The CDR3 runs to 15 residues. Germline V gene data show CDR1 as SGDLS and CDR2 as YYNGEE. The junction had 8 bases not matched to a gene; V was cut back by 4 bases and J by 7 bases.

The chain has TRBV7-6 and TRBJ2-7; the D gene is possibly TRBD1 (6 bases). This CDR3 is built from 11 residues. V lost 4 bases and J lost 10, with 11 bases in between. Germline lookup yields CDR1 SGHVS and CDR2 FNYEAQ. The CDR3 coding sequence is TGTGCCAGCAGCTCCGGACAGAGACAGTACTTC. Amino acid sequence: CASSSGQRQYF.

This clone was recorded once. This chain links TRBV6-5 with TRBJ2-7; 9 bases agree with TRBD1. With V trimmed by 8 bases and J by 5 bases, 10 bases remained unmatched. The CDR3 length is 14 residues. Germline values: CDR1 MNHEY, CDR2 SVGAGI. CDR3 in amino acids: CASGKGQGTDEQYF. The CDR3 DNA is TGTGCCAGCGGTAAAGGACAGGGGACAGACGAGCAGTACTTC.

V gene TRBV19 combines with J gene TRBJ2-7; TRBD1 aligns across 7 bases. Germline V CDR1 and CDR2: LNHDA, SQIVND (reference sequence). CDR3 length equals 14 residues. V shed 4 bases and J 2 bases; nucleotides not matched to a gene: 5. DNA of the CDR3: TGTGCCAGTAGTACGGGACAGCAAACCTACGAGCAGTACTTC. This translates into CASSTGQQTYEQYF.

The rearrangement joins TRBV9 to TRBJ1-3, with D unresolved. CDR1 and CDR2 (germline): SGDLS, YYNGEE. The CDR3 sequence is 15 residues long. V dropped 0 bases and J dropped 0 bases, with 7 bases sitting between them. The DNA of the CDR3 is TGTGCCAGCAGCGTAGTGCCGAGCTCTGGAAACACCATATATTTT. It translates to CASSVVPSSGNTIYF.

The chain recombines TRBV5-6 with TRBJ1-5; TRBD1 matches 9 bases. CDR1 is SGHDT and CDR2 is YYEEEE in the germline V gene. This CDR3 comprises 16 residues. V lost 4 bases and J lost 6; bases outside the gene matches: 11. CDR3: CASSSTTGGAVQPQHF. The DNA for the CDR3 is TGTGCCAGCAGCAGCACCACAGGGGGCGCGGTTCAGCCCCAGCATTTT.